The source of this TCR beta chain is a study of lymphopenia after photon versus proton radiotherapy. Notes on the study in general: Under photons, naive T cells and diversity fell while effector/memory populations rose.

Assay used: immunoSEQ multiplex PCR; TCRdb lists only in-frame clones, some missing. The repertoire holds about 160,000 clones, roughly nine tenths seen once, with around 4.6% in the top ten. Turning to this clone: Its antigen remains unidentified.

The germline V gene has CDR1 SGHRS and CDR2 YFSETQ. This CDR3 has 15 amino acids. Trimming removed 2 bases at V and 0 bases at J, with 9 bases between. The chain carries TRBV5-1 and TRBJ2-4; tentatively, D is TRBD1 (5 bases). The sample in question was peripheral blood, obtained from a patient treated with photon-based radiotherapy. The source is a man between 50 and 59 years old with gastric cancer. The CDR3 DNA reads TGCGCCAGCAGCTTTCAGGGAATAGCCAAAAACATTCAGTACTTC. Amino acid sequence: CASSFQGIAKNIQYF.